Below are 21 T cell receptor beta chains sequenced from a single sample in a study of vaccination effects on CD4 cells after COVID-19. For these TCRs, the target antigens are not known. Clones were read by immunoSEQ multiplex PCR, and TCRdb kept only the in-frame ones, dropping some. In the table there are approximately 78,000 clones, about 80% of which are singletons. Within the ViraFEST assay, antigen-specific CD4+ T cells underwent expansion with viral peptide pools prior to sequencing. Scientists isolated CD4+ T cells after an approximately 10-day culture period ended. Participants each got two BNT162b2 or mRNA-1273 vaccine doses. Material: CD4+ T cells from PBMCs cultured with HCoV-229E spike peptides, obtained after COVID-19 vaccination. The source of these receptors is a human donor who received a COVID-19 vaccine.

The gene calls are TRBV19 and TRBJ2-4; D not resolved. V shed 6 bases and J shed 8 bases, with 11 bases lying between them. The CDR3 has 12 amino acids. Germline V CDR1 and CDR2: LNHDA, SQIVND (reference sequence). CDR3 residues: CASSQNGHIQYF. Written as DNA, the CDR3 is TGTGCCAGTAGCCAAAACGGACACATTCAGTACTTC.

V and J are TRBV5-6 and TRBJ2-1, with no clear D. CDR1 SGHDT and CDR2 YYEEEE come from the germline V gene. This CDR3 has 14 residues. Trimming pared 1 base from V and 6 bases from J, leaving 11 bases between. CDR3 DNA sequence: TGTGCCAGCAGCTTGCTCGGGTTGGGCAATGAGCAGTTCTTC. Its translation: CASSLLGLGNEQFF.

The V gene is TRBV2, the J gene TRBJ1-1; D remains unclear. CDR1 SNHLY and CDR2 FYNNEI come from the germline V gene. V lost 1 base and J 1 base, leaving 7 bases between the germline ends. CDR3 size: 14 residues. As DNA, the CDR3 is TGTGCCAGCAGTGAAGTATCACCGAACACTGAAGCTTTCTTT. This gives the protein CASSEVSPNTEAFF.

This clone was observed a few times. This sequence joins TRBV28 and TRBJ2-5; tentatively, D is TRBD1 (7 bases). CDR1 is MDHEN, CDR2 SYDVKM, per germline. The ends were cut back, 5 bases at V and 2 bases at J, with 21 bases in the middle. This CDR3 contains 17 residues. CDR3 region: CASSASTGAGSQETQYF. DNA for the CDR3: TGTGCCAGCAGTGCATCAACAGGGGCGGGGTCTCAAGAGACCCAGTACTTC.

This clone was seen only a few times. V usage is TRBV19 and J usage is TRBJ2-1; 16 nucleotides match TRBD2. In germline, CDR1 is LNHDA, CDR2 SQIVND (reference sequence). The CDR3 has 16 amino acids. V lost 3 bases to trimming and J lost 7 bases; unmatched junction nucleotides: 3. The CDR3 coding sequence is TGTGCCAGTAGTATCTGGGGACTAGCGGGGGGGAATGAGCAGTTCTTC. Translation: CASSIWGLAGGNEQFF.

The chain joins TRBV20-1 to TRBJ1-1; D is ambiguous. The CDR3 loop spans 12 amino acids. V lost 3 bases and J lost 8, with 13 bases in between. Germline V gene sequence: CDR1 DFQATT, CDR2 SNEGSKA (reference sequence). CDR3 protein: CSASSDKEEAFF. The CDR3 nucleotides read TGCAGTGCTAGTTCCGACAAGGAGGAAGCTTTCTTT.

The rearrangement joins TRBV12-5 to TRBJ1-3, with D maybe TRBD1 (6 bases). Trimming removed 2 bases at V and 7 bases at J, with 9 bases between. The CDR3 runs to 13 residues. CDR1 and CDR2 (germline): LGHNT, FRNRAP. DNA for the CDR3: TGTGCTAGTGGTTTGACTACAGGGAACACCATATATTTT. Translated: CASGLTTGNTIYF.

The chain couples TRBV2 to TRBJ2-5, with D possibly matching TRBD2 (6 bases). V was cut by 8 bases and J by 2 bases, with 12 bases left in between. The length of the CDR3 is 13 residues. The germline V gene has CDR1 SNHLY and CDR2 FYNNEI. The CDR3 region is CASSSSEQETQYF. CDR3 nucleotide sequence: TGTGCCAGCTCGTCTAGCGAACAAGAGACCCAGTACTTC. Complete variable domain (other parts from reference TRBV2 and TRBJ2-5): EPEVTQTPSHQVTQMGQEVILRCVPISNHLYFYWYRQILGQKVEFLVSFYNNEISEKSEIFDDQFSVERPDGSNFTLKIRSTKLEDSAMYFCASSSSEQETQYFGPGTRLLVL.

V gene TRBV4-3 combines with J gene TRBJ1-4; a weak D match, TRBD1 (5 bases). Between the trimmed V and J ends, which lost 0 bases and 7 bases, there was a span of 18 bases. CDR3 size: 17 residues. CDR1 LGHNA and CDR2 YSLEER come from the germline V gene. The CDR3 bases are TGCGCCAGCAGCCAAGATTCTTTTCCGGGGCGGGGTGAAAAACTGTTTTTT. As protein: CASSQDSFPGRGEKLFF.

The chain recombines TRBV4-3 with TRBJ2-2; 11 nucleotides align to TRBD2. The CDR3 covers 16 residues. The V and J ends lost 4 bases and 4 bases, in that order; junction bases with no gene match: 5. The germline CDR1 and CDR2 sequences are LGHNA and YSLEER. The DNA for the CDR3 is TGCGCCAGCAGCCCACAGACTAGCGGGGTCACCGGGGAGCTGTTTTTT. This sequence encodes CASSPQTSGVTGELFF.

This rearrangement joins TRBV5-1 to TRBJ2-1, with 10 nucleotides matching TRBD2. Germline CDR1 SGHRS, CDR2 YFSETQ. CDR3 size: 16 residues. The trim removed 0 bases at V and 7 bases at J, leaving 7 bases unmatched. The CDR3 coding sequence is TGCGCCAGCAGCTTGGCCGGGAGCGGGGGGGGTAATGAGCAGTTCTTC. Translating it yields CASSLAGSGGGNEQFF.

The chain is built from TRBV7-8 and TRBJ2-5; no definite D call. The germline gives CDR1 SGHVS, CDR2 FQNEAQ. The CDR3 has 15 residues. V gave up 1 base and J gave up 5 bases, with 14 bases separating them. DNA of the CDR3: TGTGCCAGCAGCTTAGTATCGGTTCTGGCCGAGACCCAGTACTTC. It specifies CASSLVSVLAETQYF.

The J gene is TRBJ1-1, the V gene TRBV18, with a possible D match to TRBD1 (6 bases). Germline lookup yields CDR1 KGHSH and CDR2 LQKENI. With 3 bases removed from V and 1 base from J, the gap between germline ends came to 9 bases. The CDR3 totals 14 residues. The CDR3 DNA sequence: TGTGCCAGCTCACCCGGGGGCGGGAACACTGAAGCTTTCTTT. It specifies CASSPGGGNTEAFF.

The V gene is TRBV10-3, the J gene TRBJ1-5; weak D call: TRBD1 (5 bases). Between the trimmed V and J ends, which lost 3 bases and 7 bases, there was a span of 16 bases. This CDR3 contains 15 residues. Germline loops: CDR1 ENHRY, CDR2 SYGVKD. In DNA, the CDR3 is TGTGCCATCAGTGACCGCGGGGGGAGTTTCCAGCCCCAGCATTTT. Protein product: CAISDRGGSFQPQHF.

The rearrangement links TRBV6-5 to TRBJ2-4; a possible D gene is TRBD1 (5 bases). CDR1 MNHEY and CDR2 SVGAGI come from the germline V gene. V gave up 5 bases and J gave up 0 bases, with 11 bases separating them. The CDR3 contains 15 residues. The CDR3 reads CASSRQPRAKNIQYF. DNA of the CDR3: TGTGCCAGCAGTCGACAGCCCAGAGCCAAAAACATTCAGTACTTC.

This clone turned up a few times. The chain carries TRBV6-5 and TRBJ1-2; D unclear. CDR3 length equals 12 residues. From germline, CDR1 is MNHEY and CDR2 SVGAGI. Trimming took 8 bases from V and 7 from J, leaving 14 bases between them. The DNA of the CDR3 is TGTGCCAGCGCGGGAATCCCAGGTGGCTACACCTTC. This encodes CASAGIPGGYTF.

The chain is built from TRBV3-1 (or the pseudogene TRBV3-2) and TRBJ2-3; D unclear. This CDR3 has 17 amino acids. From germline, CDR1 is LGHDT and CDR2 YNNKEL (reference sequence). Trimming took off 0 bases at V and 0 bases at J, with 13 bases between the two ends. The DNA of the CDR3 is TGTGCCAGCAGCCAAGACTGGGCGCTTACTAGCACAGATACGCAGTATTTT. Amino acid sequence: CASSQDWALTSTDTQYF.

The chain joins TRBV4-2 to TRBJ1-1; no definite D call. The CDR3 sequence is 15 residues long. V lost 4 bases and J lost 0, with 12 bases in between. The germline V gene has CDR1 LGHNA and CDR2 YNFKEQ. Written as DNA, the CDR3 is TGTGCCAGCAGCCCCTCGGCGGTCCTGAACACTGAAGCTTTCTTT. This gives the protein CASSPSAVLNTEAFF.

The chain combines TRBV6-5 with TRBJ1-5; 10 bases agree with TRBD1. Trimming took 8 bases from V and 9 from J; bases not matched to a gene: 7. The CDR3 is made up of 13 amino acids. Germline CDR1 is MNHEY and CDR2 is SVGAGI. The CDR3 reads CASADRGRRPQHF. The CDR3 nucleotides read TGTGCCAGCGCAGACAGGGGGCGACGGCCCCAGCATTTT.

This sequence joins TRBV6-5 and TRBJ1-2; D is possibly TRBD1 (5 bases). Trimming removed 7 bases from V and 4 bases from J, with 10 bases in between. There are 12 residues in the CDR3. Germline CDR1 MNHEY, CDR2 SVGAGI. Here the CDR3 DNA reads TGTGCCAGCAAGGGGTTTGGCTATGGCTACACCTTC. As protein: CASKGFGYGYTF.

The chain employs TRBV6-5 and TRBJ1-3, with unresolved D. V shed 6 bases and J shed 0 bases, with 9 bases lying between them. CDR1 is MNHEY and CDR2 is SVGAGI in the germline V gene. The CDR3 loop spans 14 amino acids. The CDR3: CASRPPSSGNTIYF. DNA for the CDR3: TGTGCCAGCAGACCACCGAGCTCTGGAAACACCATATATTTT.